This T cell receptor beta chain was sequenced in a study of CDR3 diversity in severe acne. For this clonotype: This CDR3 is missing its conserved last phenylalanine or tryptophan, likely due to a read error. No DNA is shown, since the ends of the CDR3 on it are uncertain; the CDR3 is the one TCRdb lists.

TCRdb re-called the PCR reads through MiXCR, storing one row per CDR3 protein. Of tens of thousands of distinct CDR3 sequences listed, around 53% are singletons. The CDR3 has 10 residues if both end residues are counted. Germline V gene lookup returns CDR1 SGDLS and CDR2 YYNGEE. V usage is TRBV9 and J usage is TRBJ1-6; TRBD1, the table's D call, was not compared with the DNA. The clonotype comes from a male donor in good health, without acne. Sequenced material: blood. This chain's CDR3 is CASSYPPGGQ.